One and the same sample provided the 24 T cell receptor beta chains below, sequenced in a study of tumor-infiltrating lymphocytes in primary liver carcinoma. The input was approximately 500 ng total RNA; TCR beta cDNA was made from it with a constant-region primer. A slightly modified ARM-PCR protocol with three nested multiplex PCR rounds produced these TCR beta libraries. Running roughly 10 cycles apiece, the first two PCR rounds relied on TRBV1-TRBV30 forward primers together with a C-beta reverse primer. One entry per CDR3 protein, called by TCRdb with MiXCR from the multiplex PCR reads. Of about 44,000 distinct CDR3 sequences listed, roughly 73% were seen once; the top ten hold 35% to 45%. The source material, roughly 20-31 mg of unsorted bulk tissue, was used to co-extract RNA and DNA. Sample: tumor-adjacent normal liver tissue. The receptors stem from a woman aged 30 to 39 with primary liver carcinoma and hepatitis B virus infection.

This clonotype was recorded a few times. The chain links TRBV2 to TRBJ2-1; 7 nucleotides align to TRBD2. V dropped 3 bases and J dropped 4; count of bases not matched to a gene: 6. Germline V CDR1 and CDR2: SNHLY, FYNNEI. The CDR3 consists of 15 residues. The CDR3 DNA reads as TGTGCCAGCAGTGACAGCCTAGCGGTTTACAATGAGCAGTTCTTC. Its translation: CASSDSLAVYNEQFF.

About this clonotype: Since a much larger clone is just one base distant, this may be a read error. Because the CDR3 is missing its conserved closing phenylalanine or tryptophan, this is likely a read error. V is TRBV28 and J is TRBJ1-2; D remains unclear. The CDR3 has 15 amino acids. Germline CDR1 is MDHEN and CDR2 is SYDVKM. V lost 1 base, J lost 8 bases, and 17 bases lay in between. The CDR3 bases are TGTGCCAGCAGTTTATATGGGATCCCGCCCAGGGGCTACACCTTA. This encodes CASSLYGIPPRGYTL.

Of note for this clonotype: In this CDR3 the conserved last residue, phenylalanine or tryptophan, is missing, so a read error is likely. The limits of the CDR3 on the DNA are not certain, so only TCRdb's listed CDR3 is given. This chain joins TRBV4-3 and TRBJ2-1. The CDR3 length is 14 residues, termini included. Germline V lookup: CDR1 LGHNA, CDR2 YSLEER. The CDR3 is CASSHTELANEHFS.

The DNA of the CDR3 is TGTGCCAGCAGCCAGAGGACAGGGTCCAATGAGCAGTTCTTC. It encodes CASSQRTGSNEQFF. The chain joins TRBV7-2 to TRBJ2-1; TRBD1 matches at 8 bases. CDR3 length: 14 amino acids. Germline V gene sequence: CDR1 SGHTA, CDR2 FQGNSA. V dropped 5 bases and J dropped 6; count of bases not matched to a gene: 6.

This clonotype was found once. The chain carries TRBV4-1 and TRBJ1-1; D might be TRBD1 (5 bases). CDR1 MGHRA and CDR2 YSYEKL come from the germline V gene. V was clipped by 3 bases and J by 7 bases, with 15 bases between them. The CDR3 totals 14 residues. The CDR3 here is CASSHPGGGSEAFF. The CDR3, as DNA: TGCGCCAGCAGCCATCCCGGGGGGGGAAGTGAAGCTTTCTTT.

Regarding this clonotype: Compared with germline, one end of the junction differs, possibly owing to a read error. The chain recombines TRBV5-6 with TRBJ2-2; TRBD2 is a possible D gene (5 bases). CDR3 size: 15 residues. Germline V gives CDR1 SGHDT, CDR2 YYEEEE. The CDR3 nucleotides read TGTCCCAGCAGCTTGGCACCCAGAGTTACCGGGGAGCTTTTTTTT. Translating gives CPSSLAPRVTGELFF.

This clonotype has a count of ten or more. The V gene is TRBV5-1, the J gene TRBJ2-2; D is unresolved. V lost 6 bases and J lost 4, with 4 bases in between. CDR1 and CDR2 from the germline V gene are SGHRS and YFSETQ. The CDR3 runs to 11 residues. The CDR3 reads CASTTTGELFF. The CDR3 DNA sequence: TGCGCCAGCACCACCACCGGGGAGCTGTTTTTT.

A note on this clonotype: One end of the junction is discordant with germline, which a read error may explain. The rearrangement joins TRBV6-5 to TRBJ2-7; D is possibly TRBD2 (5 bases). CDR3 size: 17 residues. Looked up from germline, CDR1 is MNHEY and CDR2 is SVGAGI. CDR3 bases: TGTGCAAGCAGTTACCCGACCGGCAGCGCGAGGGTCGACGAGCAGTACTTC. As protein: CASSYPTGSARVDEQYF.

Of note for this clonotype: A much larger clonotype is one base distant, so this may be a read error. The chain employs TRBV7-9 and TRBJ2-3; no clear D gene. Per the germline V gene, CDR1 is SEHNR and CDR2 is FQNEAQ (reference sequence). This CDR3 comprises 12 residues. Trimming removed 4 bases at V and 10 bases at J, with 12 bases between. The CDR3 DNA sequence: TGTGCCAGCAGCTCGACTCCCCATGCGCAGTATTTT. It codes for CASSSTPHAQYF.

As regards this clonotype: No conserved phenylalanine or tryptophan ends this CDR3, so it is likely a read error. This sequence joins TRBV5-1 and TRBJ2-1; 13 bases match TRBD2. This CDR3 contains 17 residues. V trimming: 4 bases; J trimming: 7 bases; junction bases outside the gene matches: 11. Germline V gives CDR1 SGHRS, CDR2 YFSETQ. CDR3: CASSTGLAGVQGNEQFL. The CDR3, as DNA: TGCGCCAGCAGCACTGGACTAGCGGGAGTACAGGGAAATGAGCAGTTCTTA.

Worth noting for this clonotype: The junction departs from the called germline gene at one end, perhaps through a read error. This chain uses TRBV6-6 with TRBJ2-2; D unclear. Germline V gives CDR1 MNHNY, CDR2 SVGAGI (reference sequence). This CDR3 contains 15 residues. CDR3 residues: CASSYSNDYTGELFF. For the CDR3, the DNA is TGCGCCAGCAGTTACTCTAACGACTACACCGGGGAGCTGTTTTTT.

About this clonotype: Since a much larger clone is just one base distant, this may be a read error. The missing conserved phenylalanine or tryptophan at the end of this CDR3 makes a read error likely. The V and J genes are TRBV2 and TRBJ2-4; 9 bases fit TRBD2. The germline CDR1 and CDR2 sequences are SNHLY and FYNNEI. The CDR3 sequence is 15 residues long. V lost 7 bases to trimming and J lost 1 base; unmatched junction nucleotides: 5. CDR3 nucleotide sequence: TGTGCCAGCACCCCTAGCGGGATTGCCAAAAACATTCAGTACCTC. It specifies CASTPSGIAKNIQYL.

Regarding this clonotype: At one of its ends the junction is not consistent with the germline gene, which may arise from a read error. V and J are TRBV12-3 or TRBV12-4 and TRBJ2-3, with D uncertain. The CDR3 has 14 amino acids. This CDR3 reads CTSIFGRSTDTQYF. CDR3 nucleotides: TGCACCAGCATTTTTGGTCGTAGCACAGATACGCAGTATTTT.

This clonotype was counted a single time. The junction departs from germline at one end; a sequencing error may be responsible. The V gene is TRBV7-8, the J gene TRBJ2-3; no firm D call. The CDR3 runs 13 residues. Germline V gene data show CDR1 as SGHVS and CDR2 as FQNEAQ. CDR3 sequence: CVSSSQVSDTRYF. The DNA of the CDR3 is TGTGTCAGCAGCTCACAAGTATCAGATACGCGGTATTTT. The variable domain in full, with the rest retrieved from reference TRBV7-8 and TRBJ2-3, is GAGVSQSPRYKVAKRGQDVALRCDPISGHVSLFWYQQALGQGPEFLTYFQNEAQLDKSGLPSDRFFAERPEGSVSTLKIQRTQQEDSAVYLCVSSSQVSDTRYFGPGTRLTVL.

Note on this clonotype: No conserved phenylalanine or tryptophan is present at the end of the CDR3, so a read error is the likely explanation. No DNA is shown, since the ends of the CDR3 on it are uncertain; the CDR3 is the one TCRdb lists. This chain joins TRBV5-4 and TRBJ1-1; the table's D call, TRBD1, has no DNA check behind it. CDR1 is SGHNT, CDR2 YYREEE, per germline (reference sequence). The CDR3 comprises 13 residues, both ends counted. The CDR3 loop is CASSTRGPTEVFL.

The chain uses TRBV7-8 and TRBJ2-3, with 8 bases aligning to TRBD2. The CDR3 consists of 17 residues. The V gene end was trimmed by 5 bases and the J gene end by 5 bases; junction bases not matched to a gene: 15. Germline V gene sequence: CDR1 SGHVS, CDR2 FQNEAQ. CDR3 coding DNA: TGTGCCAGCAGCGCCACCACTAGCGGAAGTAGAAAAGATACGCAGTATTTT. It specifies CASSATTSGSRKDTQYF.

Remarks on this clonotype: The CDR3 does not end in the conserved phenylalanine or tryptophan, so this is likely a read error. The CDR3 is CASTTGEVSYVQYL. The CDR3 nucleotides read TGTGCCAGCACTACGGGGGAGGTATCCTACGTGCAGTACCTC. The chain combines TRBV6-2 or TRBV6-3 with TRBJ2-7, with D tentatively TRBD2 (6 bases). The length of the CDR3 is 14 residues. CDR1 is MNHEY, CDR2 SVGEGT, per germline.

As to this clonotype: A read error may produce the germline difference seen at one junction end. V usage is TRBV14 and J usage is TRBJ1-1, with D unresolved. This CDR3 has 12 amino acids. The germline V gene encodes CDR1 SGHDN and CDR2 FVKESK. The CDR3 nucleotides are TGTGCCAGCAGCCAATCTGGGAGTGTGGTTTTCTTC. Its protein is CASSQSGSVVFF.

The chain employs TRBV5-8 and TRBJ1-4; D gene uncertain. Germline assignment: CDR1 SGHTS and CDR2 YDEGEE. There are 15 residues in the CDR3. Deletions cut 2 bases from V and 7 bases from J, with 15 bases between. The CDR3 coding sequence is TGTGCCAGCAGCTTACGGTTTGAGGAACGTGAAAAACTGTTTTTT. It yields the protein CASSLRFEEREKLFF.

The CDR3 DNA sequence: TGTGTCACATCGGCACTAGCGGGAGTCAACGAGCAGTACTTC. Its protein product is CVTSALAGVNEQYF. The rearrangement uses TRBV6-1 and TRBJ2-7, with TRBD2 matching over 11 bases. The CDR3 sequence is 14 residues long. The V gene's germline CDR1 is MNHNS and CDR2 SASEGT.

As concerns this clonotype: No conserved phenylalanine or tryptophan is present at the end of the CDR3, so a read error is the likely explanation. The chain is built from TRBV11-1 and TRBJ1-1; tentatively, D is TRBD1 (6 bases). The CDR3 is 15 amino acids. Germline V gene data show CDR1 as SGHAT and CDR2 as FQDESV (reference sequence). CDR3 residues: CTSSTRTVMNTEAFL. CDR3 nucleotides: TGTACCAGCAGCACCCGGACAGTCATGAACACTGAAGCTTTCTTA.

This clonotype is labeled as medium-sized. The CDR3 loop is CASSPGTAAFF. Written as DNA, the CDR3 is TGTGCCAGCAGCCCAGGGACGGCGGCTTTCTTT. The chain couples TRBV11-2 to TRBJ1-1, with a weak D call TRBD1 (5 bases). Trimming shortened V by 5 bases and J by 11 bases, and 12 bases separated the two germline ends. The length of the CDR3 is 11 residues. Germline CDR1 and CDR2: SGHAT and FQNNGV.

About this clonotype itself: One end of the junction is discordant with germline, which a read error may explain. V and J are TRBV29-1 and TRBJ2-5; D is ambiguous. CDR3 length: 12 residues. The germline V gene has CDR1 SQVTM and CDR2 ANQGSEA. The CDR3: CSARVQQGTQYF. DNA for the CDR3: TGCAGCGCCCGGGTCCAGCAAGGGACCCAGTACTTC.

A word on this clonotype: One end of the junction does not line up with germline, which may come from a read error. The genes are TRBV7-6 and TRBJ2-1, with 11 bases that match TRBD2. Per germline, CDR1 SGHVS and CDR2 FNYEAQ. This CDR3 is built from 15 residues. The CDR3, as DNA: TGTGCCAGCAGCTCCACACTAGCGGGGGCTAATGAGCAGTCCTTC. This encodes CASSSTLAGANEQSF.